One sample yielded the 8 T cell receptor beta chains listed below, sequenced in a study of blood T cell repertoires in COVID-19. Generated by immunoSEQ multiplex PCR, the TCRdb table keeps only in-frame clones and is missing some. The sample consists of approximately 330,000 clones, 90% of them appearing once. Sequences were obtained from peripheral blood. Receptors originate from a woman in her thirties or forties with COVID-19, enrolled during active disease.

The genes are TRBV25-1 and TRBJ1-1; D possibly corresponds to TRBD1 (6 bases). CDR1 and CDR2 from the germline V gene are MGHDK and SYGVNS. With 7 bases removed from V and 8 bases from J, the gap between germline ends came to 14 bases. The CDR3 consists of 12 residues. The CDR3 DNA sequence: TGTGCCAGCAAGGTGGGCAGGGGCGAAGCTTTCTTT. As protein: CASKVGRGEAFF.

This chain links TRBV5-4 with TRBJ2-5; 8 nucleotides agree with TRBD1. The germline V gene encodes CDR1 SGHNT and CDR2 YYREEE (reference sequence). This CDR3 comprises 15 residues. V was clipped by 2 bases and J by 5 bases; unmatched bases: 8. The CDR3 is CASSLGQGMRETQYF. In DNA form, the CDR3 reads TGTGCCAGCAGCTTAGGACAGGGCATGAGGGAGACCCAGTACTTC. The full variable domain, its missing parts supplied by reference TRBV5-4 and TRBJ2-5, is ETGVTQSPTHLIKTRGQQVTLRCSSQSGHNTVSWYQQALGQGPQFIFQYYREEENGRGNFPPRFSGLQFPNYSSELNVNALELDDSALYLCASSLGQGMRETQYFGPGTRLLVL.

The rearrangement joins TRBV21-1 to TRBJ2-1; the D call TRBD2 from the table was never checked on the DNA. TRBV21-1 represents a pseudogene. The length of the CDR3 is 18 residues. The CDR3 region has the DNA TGTGCCAGCAGCAAAAGAATAACCGGGACTAGCGCGAACAATGAGCAGTTCTTC. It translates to CASSKRITGTSANNEQFF.

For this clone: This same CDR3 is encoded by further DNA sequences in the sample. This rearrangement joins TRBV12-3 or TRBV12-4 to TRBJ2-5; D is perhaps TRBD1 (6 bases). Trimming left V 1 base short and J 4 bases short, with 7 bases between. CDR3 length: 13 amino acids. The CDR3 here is CASSLGRGETQYF. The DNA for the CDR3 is TGTGCCAGCAGTTTAGGCAGGGGAGAGACCCAGTACTTC.

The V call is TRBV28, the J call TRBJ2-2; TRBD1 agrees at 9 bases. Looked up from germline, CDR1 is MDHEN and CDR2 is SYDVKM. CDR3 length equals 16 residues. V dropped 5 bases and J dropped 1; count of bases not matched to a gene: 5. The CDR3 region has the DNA TGTGCCAGCAGTGTCCCGGGACAGGGGAACACCGGGGAGCTGTTTTTT. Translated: CASSVPGQGNTGELFF.

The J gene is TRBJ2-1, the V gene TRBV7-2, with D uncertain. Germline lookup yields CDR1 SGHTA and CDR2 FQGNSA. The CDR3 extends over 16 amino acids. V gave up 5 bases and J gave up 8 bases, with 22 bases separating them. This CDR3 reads CASSPPGSTWVDEQFF. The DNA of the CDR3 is TGTGCCAGCAGCCCTCCTGGTAGCACTTGGGTCGATGAGCAGTTCTTC.

CDR3 protein: CASMNRINSPLHF. The CDR3 region has the DNA TGTGCCAGTATGAACAGGATTAATTCACCCCTCCACTTT. The chain combines TRBV19 with TRBJ1-6; D is perhaps TRBD1 (5 bases). This CDR3 is 13 amino acids long. V lost 7 bases and J lost 6, with 10 bases in between. Germline assignment: CDR1 LNHDA and CDR2 SQIVND (reference sequence).

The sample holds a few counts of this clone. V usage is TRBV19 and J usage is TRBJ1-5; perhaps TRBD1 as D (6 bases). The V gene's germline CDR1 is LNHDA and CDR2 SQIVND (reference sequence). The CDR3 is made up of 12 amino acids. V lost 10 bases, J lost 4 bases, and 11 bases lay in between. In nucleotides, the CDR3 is TGTGCCACCTCCGACAGGAATCAGCCCCAGCATTTT. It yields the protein CATSDRNQPQHF.